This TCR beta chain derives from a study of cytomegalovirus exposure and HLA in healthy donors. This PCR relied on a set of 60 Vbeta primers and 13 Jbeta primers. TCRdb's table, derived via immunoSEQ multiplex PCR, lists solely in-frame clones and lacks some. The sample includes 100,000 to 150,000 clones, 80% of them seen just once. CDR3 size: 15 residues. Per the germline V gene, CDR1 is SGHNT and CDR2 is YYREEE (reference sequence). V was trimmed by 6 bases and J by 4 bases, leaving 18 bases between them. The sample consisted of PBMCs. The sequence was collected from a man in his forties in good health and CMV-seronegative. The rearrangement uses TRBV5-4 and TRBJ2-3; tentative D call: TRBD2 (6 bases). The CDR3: CASIPGVGLADTQYF. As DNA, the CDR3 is TGTGCCAGCATCCCGGGAGTGGGTTTGGCAGATACGCAGTATTTT. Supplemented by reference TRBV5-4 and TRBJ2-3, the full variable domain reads ETGVTQSPTHLIKTRGQQVTLRCSSQSGHNTVSWYQQALGQGPQFIFQYYREEENGRGNFPPRFSGLQFPNYSSELNVNALELDDSALYLCASIPGVGLADTQYFGPGTRLTVL.